The T cell receptor beta chain under discussion was sequenced for a study of PD-1 blockade in mismatch repair-deficient tumors. General study points: Tumor-resident clones, often undetectable pretreatment in blood, expanded then contracted after pembrolizumab.

The method was immunoSEQ multiplex PCR; TCRdb's version includes in-frame clones alone and lacks a portion of them. Among tens of thousands of clones listed, roughly 78% were seen once. Germline V CDR1 and CDR2: SGHRS, YFSETQ. This CDR3 is built from 12 residues. V was trimmed by 1 base and J by 6 bases, leaving 5 bases between them. Every patient had mismatch repair deficiency by PCR or immunohistochemistry. The TCR-sequenced patients were a few responders to pembrolizumab. Worth noting for this clone: Antigen: not known.

This chain uses TRBV5-1 with TRBJ2-1; no firm D call. The sequencing used peripheral blood, collected 4 weeks after starting pembrolizumab. This receptor was obtained from an adult with mismatch repair-deficient cancer. The CDR3 here is CASSLSSNEQFF. CDR3 coding DNA: TGCGCCAGCAGCTTGTCCAGCAATGAGCAGTTCTTC. The full variable domain, its missing parts supplied by reference TRBV5-1 and TRBJ2-1, is KAGVTQTPRYLIKTRGQQVTLSCSPISGHRSVSWYQQTPGQGLQFLFEYFSETQRNKGNFPGRFSGRQFSNSRSEMNVSTLELGDSALYLCASSLSSNEQFFGPGTRLTVL.